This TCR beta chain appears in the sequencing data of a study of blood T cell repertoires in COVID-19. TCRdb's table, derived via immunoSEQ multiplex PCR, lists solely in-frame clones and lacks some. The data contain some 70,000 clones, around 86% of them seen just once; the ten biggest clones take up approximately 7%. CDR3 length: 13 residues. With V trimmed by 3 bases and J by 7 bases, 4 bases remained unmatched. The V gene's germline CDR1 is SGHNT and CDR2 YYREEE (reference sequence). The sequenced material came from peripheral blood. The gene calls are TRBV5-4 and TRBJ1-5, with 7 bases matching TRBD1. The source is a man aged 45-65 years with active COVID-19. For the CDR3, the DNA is TGTGCCAGCAGCTACGGGACAGAACAGCCCCAGCATTTT. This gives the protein CASSYGTEQPQHF. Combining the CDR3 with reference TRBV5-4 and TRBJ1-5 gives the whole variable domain ETGVTQSPTHLIKTRGQQVTLRCSSQSGHNTVSWYQQALGQGPQFIFQYYREEENGRGNFPPRFSGLQFPNYSSELNVNALELDDSALYLCASSYGTEQPQHFGDGTRLSIL.